These 10 T cell receptor beta chains were sequenced from one sample in a study of T-cell reconstitution after alpha-beta-depleted transplantation in children. Construction of the TCRbeta library involved unique molecular identifiers. TCRdb reprocessed the PCR reads with MiXCR, giving one entry per CDR3 protein. Counted here are approximately 400,000 distinct CDR3 sequences, roughly 17% occurring once; the ten biggest clones make up under 30%. The sample consisted of PBMCs, mostly from graft donor cells, taken 360 days after TCRalphabeta/CD19-depleted stem cell transplant. These receptors were taken from a boy younger than two who had a stem cell transplant for Wiskott-Aldrich syndrome, so the T cells may come from the graft donor.

This clonotype was seen once. J is TRBJ2-6 and V is TRBV7-6; D remains unclear. The length of the CDR3 is 15 residues. V was clipped by 0 bases and J by 3 bases, with 6 bases between them. Looked up from germline, CDR1 is SGHVS and CDR2 is FNYEAQ. CDR3 residues: CASSLAKGGANVLTF. DNA for the CDR3: TGTGCCAGCAGCTTAGCAAAGGGTGGGGCCAACGTCCTGACTTTC.

This clonotype appeared a few times. The chain is built from TRBV3-1 and TRBJ1-1; D unresolved. V was trimmed by 3 bases and J by 8 bases, leaving 10 bases between them. Germline V gene lookup returns CDR1 LGHDT and CDR2 YNNKEL (reference sequence). CDR3 size: 12 residues. The CDR3 coding sequence is TGTGCCAGCAGCCACGGAAGGACCGAAGCTTTCTTT. It encodes CASSHGRTEAFF. Based on the CDR3 plus reference TRBV3-1 and TRBJ1-1, the full variable domain is DTAVSQTPKYLVTQMGNDKSIKCEQNLGHDTMYWYKQDSKKFLKIMFSYNNKELIINETVPNRFSPKSPDKAHLNLHINSLELGDSAVYFCASSHGRTEAFFGQGTRLTVV.

At least ten counts were recorded for this clonotype. The rearrangement uses TRBV30 and TRBJ2-3, with 15 bases that match TRBD2. Germline CDR1 GTSNPN, CDR2 SVGIG (reference sequence). There are 15 residues in the CDR3. After removal of 0 bases from V and 5 bases from J, the junction contained 0 bases not matched to a gene. The CDR3 sequence: CAWSVGLAGGDTQYF. In DNA form, the CDR3 reads TGTGCCTGGAGTGTGGGACTAGCGGGAGGAGATACGCAGTATTTT.

This sequence joins TRBV4-1 and TRBJ2-1; the D gene could be TRBD1 or TRBD2 (5 bases each). The CDR3 consists of 12 residues. Germline CDR1 MGHRA, CDR2 YSYEKL. V gave up 3 bases and J gave up 12 bases, with 12 bases separating them. CDR3 residues: CASSHPFGGQFF. The DNA of the CDR3 is TGCGCCAGCAGCCACCCCTTTGGGGGGCAGTTCTTC.

In regard to this clonotype: One end of the junction fails to match germline, which may point to a read error. The chain employs TRBV9 and TRBJ1-2; TRBD1 matches at 8 bases. Germline V gene data show CDR1 as SGDLS and CDR2 as YYNGEE. This CDR3 has 12 amino acids. CDR3 protein: CASSVSQGEPYF. CDR3 coding DNA: TGTGCCAGCAGCGTATCACAGGGGGAGCCGTACTTC. The variable domain in full, completed from reference TRBV9 and TRBJ1-2, reads DSGVTQTPKHLITATGQRVTLRCSPRSGDLSVYWYQQSLDQGLQFLIQYYNGEERAKGNILERFSAQQFPDLHSELNLSSLELGDSALYFCASSVSQGEPYFGSGTRLTVV.

This clonotype was seen a handful of times. J is TRBJ2-7 and V is TRBV6-5, with TRBD1 as a possible D gene (6 bases). The CDR3 totals 15 residues. The germline V gene has CDR1 MNHEY and CDR2 SVGAGI. V dropped 4 bases and J dropped 0 bases, with 13 bases sitting between them. CDR3 amino acids: CASSLGQRSSYEQYF. In DNA, the CDR3 is TGTGCCAGCAGTTTAGGACAGAGAAGCTCCTACGAGCAGTACTTC.

For the CDR3, the DNA is TGTGCCACCAGTGATTTGTCTAGGGCACGGTTCTTC. This encodes CATSDLSRARFF. The chain has TRBV24-1 and TRBJ2-1; no clear D gene. The CDR3 has 12 residues. Looked up from germline, CDR1 is KGHDR and CDR2 is SFDVKD. V lost 0 bases, J lost 15 bases, and 11 bases lay in between.

This clonotype was picked up a small number of times. The V gene is TRBV14, the J gene TRBJ2-1; D unclear. The germline gives CDR1 SGHDN, CDR2 FVKESK. Deletions cut 1 base from V and 6 bases from J, with 10 bases between. CDR3 length equals 14 residues. The CDR3 here is CASSQGWLPNEQFF. Here the CDR3 DNA reads TGTGCCAGCAGCCAAGGATGGCTACCCAATGAGCAGTTCTTC.

The rearrangement links TRBV5-1 to TRBJ1-1; a possible D gene is TRBD1 (6 bases). The CDR3 length is 14 residues. Germline-derived CDR1 and CDR2 are SGHRS and YFSETQ. Trimming left V 5 bases short and J 5 bases short, with 16 bases between. Here the CDR3 DNA reads TGCGCCAGCAGAGTTCACAGGGCGAGGACTGAAGCTTTCTTT. Translating it yields CASRVHRARTEAFF.

This sequence joins TRBV6-1 and TRBJ2-5; 8 bases agree with TRBD2. Germline V gene lookup returns CDR1 MNHNS and CDR2 SASEGT. The CDR3 totals 13 residues. Trimming removed 7 bases from V and 2 bases from J; junction bases left unmatched: 3. CDR3 protein: CASKASGQETQYF. CDR3 sequence (DNA): TGTGCCAGCAAGGCTAGCGGGCAAGAGACCCAGTACTTC.